Listed below are T cell receptor beta chains from one sample, sequenced in a study of technical replicates of blood from a few donors. Produced via immunoSEQ multiplex PCR; TCRdb's table is partial and in-frame only. This table holds 45,000 to 55,000 clones, 94% found once. What was sequenced was T cells isolated from PBMCs. These receptors were collected from a human donor in good health. CDR3s include the opening cysteine and the closing phenylalanine or tryptophan. Fields, in order: D gene, J gene, clone size, V gene, CDR3 DNA, CDR3 protein. A D gene is named only where the DNA matches it firmly. Rows may omit the clone size; those that give it use once, few, many or a size class.

. | TRBJ1-6 | . | TRBV10-1 | TGCGCCAGCAGTGTCGGCGGGTCAGGTTCACCCCTCCACTTT | CASSVGGSGSPLHF
TRBD2 | TRBJ2-2 | . | TRBV7-3 | TGTGCCAGCAGCCGGAGGACTAGCGGCACCGGGGAGCTGTTTTTT | CASSRRTSGTGELFF
. | TRBJ1-2 | once | TRBV6-5 | TGTGCCAGCAGTTGGGGGGAACAGTACACCTTC | CASSWGEQYTF
. | TRBJ2-6 | . | TRBV18 | TGTGCCAGCTCACAAGGGGTCGGTGCTGGGGCCAACGTCCTGACTTTC | CASSQGVGAGANVLTF
TRBD2 | TRBJ2-5 | . | TRBV9 | TGTGCCAGCAGCGCGGGACTAGCACTTGGTCCACAAGAGACCCAGTACTTC | CASSAGLALGPQETQYF
TRBD2 | TRBJ2-7 | . | TRBV6-6 | TGTGCCAGCAGTTCCAAGGGACTAGCGGACTCCTACGAGCAGTACTTC | CASSSKGLADSYEQYF
TRBD1 | TRBJ1-2 | . | TRBV6-6 | TGTGCCAGCAGACGCGGACAGGGTAACTATGGCTACACCTTC | CASRRGQGNYGYTF
. | TRBJ2-5 | . | TRBV11-2 | TGTGCCAGCAGGGGAAGCAGGGCGTTATTAGGGGAGACCCAGTACTTC | CASRGSRALLGETQYF
TRBD2 | TRBJ2-1 | . | TRBV5-1 | TGCGCCAGCAGCTTGGCCCGACTAGCGGGGGCCGGGGAGCAGTTCTTC | CASSLARLAGAGEQFF
TRBD1 | TRBJ1-1 | few | TRBV5-6 | TGTGCCAGCAGCTGGGACAGGGTGACTGAAGCTTTCTTT | CASSWDRVTEAFF
. | TRBJ1-2 | . | TRBV9 | TGTGCCAGCAGCGACAGATCTGCGGGTGGCTACACCTTC | CASSDRSAGGYTF
. | TRBJ2-3 | . | TRBV28 | TGTGCCAGCAGTTTAATCGTCGCCAGCGGTAGCACAGATACGCAGTATTTT | CASSLIVASGSTDTQYF
TRBD2 | TRBJ2-7 | . | TRBV6-6 | TGTGCCAGCAGTTACGGGACTAGCGGGAGGGTGTTC | CASSYGTSGRVF
. | TRBJ2-1 | . | TRBV11-3 | TGTGCCAGCAGCCGGTTAGCGGGCGGGACATACAATGAGCAGTTCTTC | CASSRLAGGTYNEQFF
. | TRBJ1-1 | . | TRBV29-1 | TGCAGCGTTGTGCACAGGCTCCTTACTGAAGCTTTCTTT | CSVVHRLLTEAFF
TRBD1 | TRBJ2-7 | once | TRBV18 | TGTGCCAGCTCGAAACGGGACAGGGACTACGAGCAGTACTTC | CASSKRDRDYEQYF
. | TRBJ2-7 | . | TRBV9 | TGTGCCAGCAGCGTAGGAGGTGGCGAGCAGTACTTC | CASSVGGGEQYF
. | TRBJ2-5 | . | TRBV11-3 | TGTGCCAGCAGCCGACACCTCCAAGAGACCCAGTACTTC | CASSRHLQETQYF
. | TRBJ1-5 | . | TRBV7-9 | TGTGCCAGCAGCCGGGGGGGGGCCAATCAGCCCCAGCATTTT | CASSRGGANQPQHF
TRBD2 | TRBJ2-1 | . | TRBV5-1 | TGCGCCAGCAGCTTGGCCAAGGCTAGCGGGAGTGGCTCCTACAATGAGCAGTTCTTC | CASSLAKASGSGSYNEQFF
. | TRBJ2-3 | . | TRBV5-1 | TGCGCCAGCAGCTTGGTTGCGGTATACACAGATACGCAGTATTTT | CASSLVAVYTDTQYF
TRBD2 | TRBJ2-1 | . | TRBV10-3 | TGTGCCATCAGTGAGTCTGGCGGGGGGGTTTACAATGAGCAGTTCTTC | CAISESGGGVYNEQFF
. | TRBJ2-3 | . | TRBV15 | TGTGCCACCAGCAGAGAGGGGCCTGCGCGGTACCTCACAGATACGCAGTATTTT | CATSREGPARYLTDTQYF
TRBD1 | TRBJ2-1 | . | TRBV6-6 | TGTGCCAGCAGTTACGGACAAGGGACAGACTACAATGAGCAGTTCTTC | CASSYGQGTDYNEQFF
TRBD1 | TRBJ2-7 | . | TRBV28 | TGTGCCAGCAGGGACAGGGGGGCCTACGAGCAGTACTTC | CASRDRGAYEQYF
. | TRBJ1-1 | few | TRBV29-1 | TGCAGCGTTGAAATGGACAGGAACACTGAAGCTTTCTTT | CSVEMDRNTEAFF
TRBD1 | TRBJ2-7 | . | TRBV5-6 | TGTGCCAGCAGCTTGAGGACAGGGGTCGAGCAGTACTTC | CASSLRTGVEQYF
. | TRBJ1-5 | . | TRBV28 | TGTGCCAGCAGTCCGACATCAGTAAACAGGGTATATCAGCCCCAGCATTTT | CASSPTSVNRVYQPQHF
. | TRBJ2-3 | . | TRBV11-3 | TGTGCCAGCACCTGGGAGAGTCAACTCACAGATACGCAGTATTTT | CASTWESQLTDTQYF
. | TRBJ2-5 | . | TRBV5-1 | TGCGCCAGCAGCCCCCAGATGTCTCCAGCAGGGGAGACCCAGTACTTC | CASSPQMSPAGETQYF
. | TRBJ1-1 | . | TRBV10-2 | TGCGCCAGCCATGGGAGCCCGCCGAGACATTACACTGAAGCTTTCTTT | CASHGSPPRHYTEAFF
TRBD2 | TRBJ2-7 | . | TRBV28 | TGTGCCAGCACCGACCGCCTAGCGGGAAAGCGCTACGAGCAGTACTTC | CASTDRLAGKRYEQYF
. | TRBJ1-1 | . | TRBV6-5 | TGTGCCAGCAGTTACATGAGGAACACTGAAGCTTTCTTT | CASSYMRNTEAFF
. | TRBJ1-1 | few | TRBV18 | TGTGCCAGCTCACCGGACAGACAAACTGAAGCTTTCTTT | CASSPDRQTEAFF
. | TRBJ2-5 | once | TRBV6-5 | TGTGCCAGCAGCCGGGAAGGCGGCCTCTCGGCCGAGTACTTC | CASSREGGLSAEYF
. | TRBJ2-3 | . | TRBV29-1 | TGCAGCGTTGGTGCTCAGCGGGGCACAGATACGCAGTATTTT | CSVGAQRGTDTQYF
. | TRBJ2-2 | . | TRBV7-9 | TGTGCCAGCAGCTTAGGATCAGGGGTCCACACCGGGGAGCTGTTTTTT | CASSLGSGVHTGELFF
TRBD1 | TRBJ1-4 | . | TRBV5-1 | TGCGCCAGCAGCTTGGGGGGATCAACCGGGACAGCGAATGAAAAACTGTTTTTT | CASSLGGSTGTANEKLFF
TRBD1 | TRBJ1-3 | . | TRBV7-6 | TGTGCCAGCAGCTTAACCGGGACAGGGGGGAACACCATATATTTT | CASSLTGTGGNTIYF
TRBD1 | TRBJ1-4 | . | TRBV5-6 | TGTGCCAGCAGCTTGGGACAGGGATCTGAAAAACTGTTTTTT | CASSLGQGSEKLFF
. | TRBJ1-2 | . | TRBV5-1 | TGCGCCAGCAGCGACTATTCAGGCCCCCCTGGGGGCTACACCTTC | CASSDYSGPPGGYTF
TRBD2 | TRBJ2-1 | . | TRBV5-1 | TGCGCCAGCAGCTTGAATATCGCTAGCGGGGGCAATGAGCAGTTCTTC | CASSLNIASGGNEQFF
. | TRBJ1-1 | . | TRBV9 | TGTGCCAGCAGCCTTGGAGGGGGGGGGAACACTGAAGCTTTCTTT | CASSLGGGGNTEAFF
TRBD1 | TRBJ2-3 | . | TRBV28 | TGTGCCAGCAACGAGGGGGCGCGCACAGATACGCAGTATTTT | CASNEGARTDTQYF
. | TRBJ1-2 | . | TRBV7-8 | TGTGCCAGCAGCCTCGGAGCGAACAGCGGATCTAACTATGGCTACACCTTC | CASSLGANSGSNYGYTF
. | TRBJ2-7 | . | TRBV11-3 | TGTGCCAGCAGCCCTGGGGGCGGAAGGAGGTCCGAGCAGTACTTC | CASSPGGGRRSEQYF
. | TRBJ2-7 | . | TRBV5-6 | TGTGCCAGCAGCTTACTATTCGAGGAGTCCTACGAGCAGTACTTC | CASSLLFEESYEQYF
. | TRBJ2-3 | . | TRBV9 | TGTGCCAGCAGCGTAACGTGGGGGGTGGGAGATACGCAGTATTTT | CASSVTWGVGDTQYF
. | TRBJ1-2 | . | TRBV28 | TGTGCCAGCAGTTTTGTTAACAGGCTTAGGTACTATGGCTACACCTTC | CASSFVNRLRYYGYTF
TRBD1 | TRBJ2-5 | . | TRBV7-9 | TGTGCCAGCAGCTCGGGACAGGGCGGTTTATTAGAGACCCAGTACTTC | CASSSGQGGLLETQYF
. | TRBJ1-1 | . | TRBV7-9 | TGTGCCAGCAGCTTAGTCGGCGGAATGAACACTGAAGCTTTCTTT | CASSLVGGMNTEAFF
. | TRBJ1-2 | . | TRBV7-9 | TGTGCCAGCAGCTTAGTTGAGGGGGTTGGCTACACCTTC | CASSLVEGVGYTF
. | TRBJ1-5 | once | TRBV7-9 | TGTGCCAGCAGCCCCACAGGGCTGGGCCAGCCCCAGCATTTT | CASSPTGLGQPQHF
TRBD2 | TRBJ2-1 | . | TRBV6-5 | TGTGCCAGCAGGGGACTAGCGGGAGCCCCTGAGCAGTTCTTC | CASRGLAGAPEQFF
. | TRBJ1-5 | once | TRBV12-5 | TGTGCTAGTGGTTTGGCATTGGTTCGGCAGGGAAGTGGACAGCCCCAGCATTTT | CASGLALVRQGSGQPQHF
TRBD1 | TRBJ1-1 | . | TRBV7-8 | TGTGCCAGCAGCCCAAAAAGGTTTCCGGACAGGGAGACTGAAGCTTTCTTT | CASSPKRFPDRETEAFF
TRBD1 | TRBJ2-2 | . | TRBV7-9 | TGTGCCAGCAGGCTTCCGACAGGGACCGGGGAGCTGTTTTTT | CASRLPTGTGELFF
TRBD1 | TRBJ2-1 | . | TRBV5-1 | TGCGCCAGCAGCTTGGGAGGGGGCGTCCCCAATGAGCAGTTCTTC | CASSLGGGVPNEQFF
. | TRBJ2-3 | . | TRBV11-3 | TGTGCCAGCAGCTTAGGAGGGCCCGTAGCGGGCACAGATACGCAGTATTTT | CASSLGGPVAGTDTQYF